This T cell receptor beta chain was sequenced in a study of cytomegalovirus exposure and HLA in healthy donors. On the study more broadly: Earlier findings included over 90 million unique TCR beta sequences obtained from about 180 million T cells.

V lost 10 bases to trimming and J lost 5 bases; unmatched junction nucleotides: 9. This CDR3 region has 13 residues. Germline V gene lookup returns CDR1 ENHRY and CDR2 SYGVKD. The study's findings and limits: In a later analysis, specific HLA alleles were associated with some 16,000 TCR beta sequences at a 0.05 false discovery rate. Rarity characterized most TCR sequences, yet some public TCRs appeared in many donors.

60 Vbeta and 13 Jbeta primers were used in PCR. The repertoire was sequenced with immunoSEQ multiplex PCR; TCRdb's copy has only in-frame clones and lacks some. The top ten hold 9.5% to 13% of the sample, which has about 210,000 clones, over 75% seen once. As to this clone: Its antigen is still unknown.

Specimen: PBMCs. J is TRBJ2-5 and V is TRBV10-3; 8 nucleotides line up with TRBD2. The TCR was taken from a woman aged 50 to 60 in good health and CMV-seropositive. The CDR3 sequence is CATRPGLGETQYF. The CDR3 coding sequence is TGTGCCACGCGACCGGGACTAGGGGAGACCCAGTACTTC.